These 16 T cell receptor beta chains share one sample of origin, sequenced in a study of T-cell memory formation after mild COVID-19. TCRdb reprocessed the 5' RACE reads via MiXCR and lists one record per CDR3 protein. The sample yields fewer than 75,000 distinct CDR3 sequences, 12% seen once. The sequencing sample was made of PBMCs or a T cell subset sorted from them (not recorded which). The receptor source for this set is a man aged 18 to 30 who had mild COVID-19 (a few samples of this study predate the infection). Cell type and time point are not known.

There are a few counts of this clonotype. V usage is TRBV20-1 and J usage is TRBJ1-6, with a weak D call TRBD1 (5 bases). Germline V gene data show CDR1 as DFQATT and CDR2 as SNEGSKA (reference sequence). Trimming took 0 bases from V and 14 from J, leaving 17 bases between them. The CDR3 has 14 amino acids. The CDR3 DNA sequence: TGCAGTGCTAGAGAAGAGGGGCTCGATAGGTCCCTCCACTTT. Amino acid sequence: CSAREEGLDRSLHF.

V and J are TRBV12-3 or TRBV12-4 and TRBJ1-1; TRBD1 matches 9 bases. This CDR3 comprises 14 residues. V lost 5 bases to trimming and J lost 3 bases; unmatched junction nucleotides: 4. Here the CDR3 DNA reads TGTGCCAGCAGTGCAAGACAGGGGGACACTGAAGCTTTCTTT. This sequence encodes CASSARQGDTEAFF.

With regard to this clonotype: This clone may be a read error of a much larger clone one base away. The CDR3 does not end in the conserved phenylalanine or tryptophan, so this is likely a read error. The chain links TRBV5-1 to TRBJ1-1; D perhaps matches TRBD1 (5 bases). Per germline, CDR1 SGHRS and CDR2 YFSETQ. This CDR3 is built from 13 residues. Trimming pared 0 bases from V and 7 bases from J, leaving 10 bases between. Here the CDR3 DNA reads TGCGCCAGCAGCTTGGCAGGGATTGGTGAAGCTTTCTCT. Amino acid sequence: CASSLAGIGEAFS.

The V call is TRBV5-1, the J call TRBJ1-4, with D maybe TRBD1 (5 bases). The V and J ends lost 3 bases and 13 bases respectively, with 16 bases between them. CDR1 is SGHRS, CDR2 YFSETQ, per germline. The CDR3 contains 13 residues. In DNA form, the CDR3 reads TGCGCCAGCAGCTCGGACGGGGCCGGCGGACTGTTTTTT. Protein: CASSSDGAGGLFF.

The CDR3 reads CASSLGGFVQPQHF. DNA for the CDR3: TGTGCCAGCAGTTTGGGGGGTTTTGTTCAGCCCCAGCATTTT. The V and J genes are TRBV28 and TRBJ1-5; possibly TRBD1 for D (5 bases). The CDR3 consists of 14 residues. The germline gives CDR1 MDHEN, CDR2 SYDVKM. V lost 3 bases and J 6 bases, leaving 12 bases between the germline ends.

This clonotype was seen at least ten times. The chain has TRBV5-1 and TRBJ2-5; the D is unclear. CDR3 length equals 13 residues. Germline V lookup: CDR1 SGHRS, CDR2 YFSETQ. V dropped 2 bases and J dropped 5 bases, with 10 bases sitting between them. This CDR3 is CASSFDLTETQYF. The CDR3 DNA sequence: TGCGCCAGCAGCTTCGATTTGACGGAGACCCAGTACTTC.

The rearrangement links TRBV4-3 to TRBJ2-6; 8 positions match TRBD1. Trimming cost V 3 bases and J 4 bases; bases outside gene matches: 8. There are 17 residues in the CDR3. CDR1 is LGHNA, CDR2 YSLEER, per germline. This CDR3 reads CASSQFTGGWGANVLTF. DNA of the CDR3: TGCGCCAGCAGCCAGTTTACAGGGGGATGGGGGGCCAACGTCCTGACTTTC.

This clonotype was found many times. This chain joins TRBV6-5 and TRBJ2-1, with 8 bases identical to TRBD1. This CDR3 spans 14 amino acids. Germline values: CDR1 MNHEY, CDR2 SVGAGI. V shed 6 bases and J 6 bases; nucleotides not matched to a gene: 7. The CDR3 here is CASSPYRGVNEQFF. CDR3 in DNA: TGTGCCAGCAGCCCATACAGGGGGGTCAATGAGCAGTTCTTC.

This clonotype turned up a few times. The rearrangement uses TRBV7-6 and TRBJ1-6; D unclear. Germline V gene sequence: CDR1 SGHVS, CDR2 FNYEAQ. The CDR3 is 18 residues long. Trimming removed 1 base from V and 5 bases from J, with 18 bases in between. The CDR3 coding sequence is TGTGCCAGCAGCTTAGAGGCCCGGCCGAAGTGGCATAATTCACCCCTCCACTTT. As protein: CASSLEARPKWHNSPLHF.

The chain combines TRBV2 with TRBJ2-5; 10 bases map to TRBD1. CDR3 size: 14 residues. J lost 7 bases, V lost 9 bases, and 11 bases had no gene match. Germline values: CDR1 SNHLY, CDR2 FYNNEI. CDR3 in DNA: TGTGCCAGAAGCATGGGGACAGGGGAAGGGACCCAGTACTTC. Translation gives CARSMGTGEGTQYF.

This clonotype was detected only a few times. This chain links TRBV24-1 with TRBJ2-2, with D perhaps TRBD1 (5 bases). CDR3 length: 13 residues. Trimming removed 7 bases from V and 7 bases from J, with 12 bases in between. Germline V lookup: CDR1 KGHDR, CDR2 SFDVKD. In DNA, the CDR3 is TGTGCCACCAGAGGGGTTCTTCGCGGGGAGCTGTTTTTT. This sequence encodes CATRGVLRGELFF.

There are a few counts of this clonotype. This chain joins TRBV7-6 and TRBJ2-1, with 13 nucleotides matching TRBD2. The V segment lost 5 bases and the J segment 4 bases; nucleotides outside the gene matches: 5. The CDR3 has 16 residues. CDR1 and CDR2 from the germline V gene are SGHVS and FNYEAQ. As DNA, the CDR3 is TGTGCCAGCAGCCCCGGGACTAGCGGGACTTACAATGAGCAGTTCTTC. Translation: CASSPGTSGTYNEQFF.

The CDR3 bases are TGCAGTGCACAGCAGGACTCGGAGACCCAGTACTTC. Translating gives CSAQQDSETQYF. This sequence joins TRBV20-1 and TRBJ2-5; possibly TRBD2 for D (5 bases). Trimming took off 6 bases at V and 5 bases at J, with 13 bases between the two ends. Germline V gene sequence: CDR1 DFQATT, CDR2 SNEGSKA (reference sequence). The CDR3 length is 12 residues.

CDR3 loop: CASSPGITEAFF. CDR3 coding DNA: TGTGCCAGCAGCCCCGGGATTACTGAAGCTTTCTTT. The genes are TRBV28 and TRBJ1-1; D not resolved. Trimming took 6 bases from V and 5 from J, leaving 10 bases between them. This CDR3 has 12 residues. CDR1 MDHEN and CDR2 SYDVKM come from the germline V gene. Based on the CDR3 plus reference TRBV28 and TRBJ1-1, the full variable domain is DVKVTQSSRYLVKRTGEKVFLECVQDMDHENMFWYRQDPGLGLRLIYFSYDVKMKEKGDIPEGYSVSREKKERFSLILESASTNQTSMYLCASSPGITEAFFGQGTRLTVV.

This clonotype was seen a handful of times. The chain links TRBV6-6 to TRBJ2-1, with D possibly called TRBD1 or TRBD2 (6 bases each). CDR3 length equals 15 residues. Germline CDR1 is MNHNY and CDR2 is SVGAGI (reference sequence). Trimming shortened V by 5 bases and J by 9 bases, and 20 bases separated the two germline ends. The chain's CDR3 is CASSITEGGESEQFF. The CDR3, as DNA: TGTGCCAGCAGTATCACCGAGGGGGGTGAGAGTGAGCAGTTCTTC.

The chain employs TRBV7-3 and TRBJ1-1; tentatively, D is TRBD1 (6 bases). The CDR3 totals 12 residues. V lost 8 bases and J lost 3, with 10 bases in between. Germline V gene sequence: CDR1 SGHTA, CDR2 FQGTGA. The chain's CDR3 is CASSGHYTEAFF. In DNA, the CDR3 is TGTGCCAGCTCGGGACACTACACTGAAGCTTTCTTT.